This TCR beta chain was profiled in a study of Ad26.COV2.S vaccination and SARS-CoV-2 variants. Study overall: Donor was assigned to the Ad26.COV2.S arm of trial COV1001. Intramuscular Ad26.COV2.S at 5x10^10 or 1x10^11 viral particles.

Study-level findings and limits: Assessments of TCR breadth and depth may have underestimated the total T cell responses.

Clones were sequenced by immunoSEQ multiplex PCR, and TCRdb holds only the in-frame ones, with some missing. The sample gives around 450,000 clones, about nine tenths of which show up once; 12% is in the top ten. For this clone: No antigen is known for it.

As for treatment: around 19 received Ad26.COV2.S at low or high dose, single or two shots; about 5 received placebo; per-sample allocation not given. Day 63 after the first injection of vaccine or placebo was the sampling time. Sequenced here: peripheral blood, sampled in a trial of Ad26.COV2.S vaccine versus placebo. This clonotype originated in a person aged 18-60 years who received the Ad26.COV2.S COVID-19 vaccine or a placebo.

CDR3 in DNA: TGTGCCAGCAGCCCCCTGACTAGCGGGAGGTACGAGCAGTACTTC. It translates to CASSPLTSGRYEQYF. The gene calls are TRBV14 and TRBJ2-7; 13 positions match TRBD2. Looked up from germline, CDR1 is SGHDN and CDR2 is FVKESK. This CDR3 comprises 15 residues. J was trimmed by 4 bases and V by 4 bases; bases with no gene match: 4.